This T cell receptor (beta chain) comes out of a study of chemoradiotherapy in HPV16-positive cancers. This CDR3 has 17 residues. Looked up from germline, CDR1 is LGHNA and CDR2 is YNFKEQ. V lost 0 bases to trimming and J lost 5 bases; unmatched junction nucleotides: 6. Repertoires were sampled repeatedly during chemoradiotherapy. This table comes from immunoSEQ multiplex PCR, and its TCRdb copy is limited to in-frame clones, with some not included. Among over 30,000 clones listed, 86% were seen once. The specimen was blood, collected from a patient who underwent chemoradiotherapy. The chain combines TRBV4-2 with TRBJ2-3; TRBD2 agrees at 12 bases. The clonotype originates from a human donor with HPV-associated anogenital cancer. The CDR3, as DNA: TGTGCCAGCAGCCAAGAGACGCTAGCGGGGGGGCAAGATACGCAGTATTTT. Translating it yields CASSQETLAGGQDTQYF.